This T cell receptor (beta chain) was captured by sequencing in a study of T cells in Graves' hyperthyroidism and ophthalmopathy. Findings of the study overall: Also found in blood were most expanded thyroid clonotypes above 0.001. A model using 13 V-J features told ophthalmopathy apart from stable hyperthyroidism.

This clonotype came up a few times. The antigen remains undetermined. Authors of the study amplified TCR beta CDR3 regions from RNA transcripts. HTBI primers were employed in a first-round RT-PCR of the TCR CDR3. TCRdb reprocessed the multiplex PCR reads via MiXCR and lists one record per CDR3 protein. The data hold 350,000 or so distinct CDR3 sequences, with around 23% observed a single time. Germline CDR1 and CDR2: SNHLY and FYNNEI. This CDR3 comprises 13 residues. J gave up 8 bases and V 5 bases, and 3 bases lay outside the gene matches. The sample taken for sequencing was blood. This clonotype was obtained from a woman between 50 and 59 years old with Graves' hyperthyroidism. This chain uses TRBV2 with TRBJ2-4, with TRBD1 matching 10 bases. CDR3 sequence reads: CASSQDRGDIQYF. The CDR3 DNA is TGTGCCAGCAGTCAGGACAGGGGGGACATTCAGTACTTC.